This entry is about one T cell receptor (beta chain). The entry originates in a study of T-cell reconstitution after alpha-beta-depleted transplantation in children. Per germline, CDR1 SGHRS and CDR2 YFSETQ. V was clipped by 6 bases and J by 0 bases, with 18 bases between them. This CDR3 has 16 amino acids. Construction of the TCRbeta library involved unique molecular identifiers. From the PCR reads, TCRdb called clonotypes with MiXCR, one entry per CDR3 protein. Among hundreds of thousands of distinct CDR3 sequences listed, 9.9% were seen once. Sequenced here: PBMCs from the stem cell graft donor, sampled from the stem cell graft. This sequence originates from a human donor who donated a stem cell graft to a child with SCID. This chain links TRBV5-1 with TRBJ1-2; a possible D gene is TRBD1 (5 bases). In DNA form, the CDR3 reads TGCGCCAGCACCCCCTTTGGGGACGGAGCTAACTATGGCTACACCTTC. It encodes CASTPFGDGANYGYTF.